This TCR beta chain came from a study of cytomegalovirus exposure and HLA in healthy donors. V trimming: 6 bases; J trimming: 2 bases; junction bases outside the gene matches: 3. CDR1 is MNHEY and CDR2 is SVGAGI in the germline V gene. The CDR3 is 14 amino acids. The PCR employed 60 Vbeta primers together with 13 Jbeta primers. The table came from immunoSEQ multiplex PCR; TCRdb's copy has only in-frame clones and leaves some out. The data show roughly 130,000 clones, with 8% to 9.5% seen just once and under 7% held by the top ten. This clone was detected a few times. Other nucleotide sequences from this sample produce the same CDR3.

Sequenced: PBMCs. This chain uses TRBV6-5 with TRBJ2-2; TRBD1 aligns across 7 bases. The receptor was isolated from a man aged 35-49 years in good health and CMV-seronegative. This CDR3 is CASRTGANTGELFF. CDR3 DNA: TGTGCCAGCAGAACAGGGGCAAACACCGGGGAGCTGTTTTTT.